What follows are 23 T cell receptor beta chains derived from one specimen sequenced in a study of CD8 T cells in Susac syndrome. Random hexamers were used to reverse transcribe the RNA input (roughly 0.5 to 1 ug). TCRdb ran MiXCR on the immunoSEQ multiplex PCR reads and lists one entry per CDR3 protein. The sample includes around 190,000 distinct CDR3 sequences, 85% to 95% seen only once; the top ten take about 0.16%. Material for sequencing was CD8+ T cells from PBMCs. The receptors here all came from a human donor with multiple sclerosis.

The rearrangement uses TRBV11-2 and TRBJ2-1; unclear D gene. The germline V gene has CDR1 SGHAT and CDR2 FQNNGV. The V end lost 5 bases, the J end lost 0 bases, and 17 bases lay between the germline ends. This CDR3 spans 17 amino acids. As DNA, the CDR3 is TGTGCCAGCAGCCCCGGTTCGAGCCCGAGCTCCTACAATGAGCAGTTCTTC. Protein: CASSPGSSPSSYNEQFF.

The rearrangement joins TRBV29-1 to TRBJ2-1; TRBD2 matches 9 bases. After removal of 4 bases from V and 7 bases from J, the junction contained 8 bases not matched to a gene. The CDR3 has 14 amino acids. CDR1 and CDR2 from the germline V gene are SQVTM and ANQGSEA. CDR3 loop: CSVVGLAGWNEQFF. CDR3 nucleotide sequence: TGCAGCGTTGTCGGGCTAGCGGGATGGAATGAGCAGTTCTTC.

This clonotype occurred a few times. J is TRBJ2-3 and V is TRBV7-8; the D gene is possibly TRBD1 (6 bases). The CDR3 has 12 amino acids. Germline CDR1 is SGHVS and CDR2 is FQNEAQ. The germline V and J ends were trimmed by 5 bases and 4 bases, with 7 bases remaining between them. CDR3 sequence reads: CASSQGPDTQYF. In DNA, the CDR3 is TGTGCCAGCAGCCAGGGGCCAGATACGCAGTATTTT.

This chain joins TRBV7-9 and TRBJ2-7; no clear D. The V gene's germline CDR1 is SEHNR and CDR2 FQNEAQ (reference sequence). CDR3 length: 15 residues. V lost 5 bases to trimming and J lost 0 bases, with 14 bases between them. CDR3 in DNA: TGTGCCAGCAGCGGATGGGAAAAGATCTCCTACGAGCAGTACTTC. Residues: CASSGWEKISYEQYF. The variable domain in full, completed from reference TRBV7-9 and TRBJ2-7, reads DTGVSQNPRHKITKRGQNVTFRCDPISEHNRLYWYRQTLGQGPEFLTYFQNEAQLEKSRLLSDRFSAERPKGSFSTLEIQRTEQGDSAMYLCASSGWEKISYEQYFGPGTRLTVT.

The chain couples TRBV3-1 to TRBJ1-5, with 7 bases aligning to TRBD1. J was trimmed by 5 bases and V by 1 base; bases with no gene match: 5. There are 15 residues in the CDR3. Germline CDR1 and CDR2: LGHDT and YNNKEL (reference sequence). This CDR3 is CASSQVAGGDQPQHF. The CDR3 coding sequence is TGTGCCAGCAGCCAAGTGGCAGGGGGGGATCAGCCCCAGCATTTT.

The genes are TRBV28 and TRBJ2-1, with D tentatively TRBD1 (6 bases). CDR3 length: 15 residues. Germline V gene sequence: CDR1 MDHEN, CDR2 SYDVKM. V was trimmed by 5 bases and J by 9 bases, leaving 20 bases between them. Here the CDR3 reads CASSVLTGLNGEQFF. In DNA form, the CDR3 reads TGTGCCAGCAGTGTACTCACAGGGCTGAACGGTGAGCAGTTCTTC.

This rearrangement joins TRBV11-2 to TRBJ1-2; D unresolved. Trimming removed 1 base from V and 6 bases from J, with 6 bases in between. Germline CDR1 is SGHAT and CDR2 is FQNNGV. The CDR3 is 12 amino acids. The CDR3 DNA reads as TGTGCCAGCAGCTTAGGCCAGCATGGCTACACCTTC. It encodes CASSLGQHGYTF.

The chain combines TRBV2 with TRBJ2-7, with D perhaps matching TRBD2 (5 bases). CDR3 length: 13 amino acids. Germline lookup yields CDR1 SNHLY and CDR2 FYNNEI. Trimming took off 3 bases at V and 3 bases at J, with 9 bases between the two ends. The CDR3 here is CASSDERFYEQYF. DNA for the CDR3: TGTGCCAGCAGTGACGAGCGGTTCTACGAGCAGTACTTC.

This chain links TRBV20-1 with TRBJ2-7; D remains ambiguous. Germline V gene data show CDR1 as DFQATT and CDR2 as SNEGSKA (reference sequence). The CDR3 is 12 residues long. Trimming took 0 bases from V and 6 from J, leaving 9 bases between them. The CDR3 loop is CSARESTLEQYF. CDR3 nucleotides: TGCAGTGCTAGAGAGTCTACCCTCGAGCAGTACTTC.

This clonotype was seen a single time. This chain uses TRBV20-1 with TRBJ2-7; maybe TRBD1 (5 bases). Germline V gene sequence: CDR1 DFQATT, CDR2 SNEGSKA (reference sequence). Deletions cut 4 bases from V and 0 bases from J, with 10 bases between. This CDR3 is built from 13 residues. CDR3 sequence reads: CSAKGDSSYEQYF. In DNA form, the CDR3 reads TGCAGTGCTAAAGGGGATAGCTCCTACGAGCAGTACTTC.

The chain carries TRBV5-1 and TRBJ2-7; 8 bases line up with TRBD1. V lost 3 bases to trimming and J lost 7 bases; unmatched junction nucleotides: 6. Germline values: CDR1 SGHRS, CDR2 YFSETQ. The CDR3 contains 13 residues. Here the CDR3 reads CASSSDRDEEQYF. The DNA of the CDR3 is TGCGCCAGCAGCTCGGACAGGGATGAGGAGCAGTACTTC.

V gene TRBV12-3 or TRBV12-4 combines with J gene TRBJ1-1; TRBD1 aligns across 8 bases. The trim removed 2 bases at V and 7 bases at J, leaving 6 bases unmatched. There are 14 residues in the CDR3. The CDR3 reads CASSLTRTGNEAFF. The DNA for the CDR3 is TGTGCCAGCAGTTTAACCCGGACAGGGAATGAAGCTTTCTTT.

The rearrangement joins TRBV5-6 to TRBJ2-1; D unclear. CDR3 size: 14 residues. Germline-derived CDR1 and CDR2 are SGHDT and YYEEEE. V lost 6 bases to trimming and J lost 0 bases, with 10 bases between them. The chain's CDR3 is CASIAKSSYNEQFF. The CDR3 region has the DNA TGTGCCAGCATTGCGAAAAGCTCCTACAATGAGCAGTTCTTC.

Written as DNA, the CDR3 is TGTGCCAGCAGTTTTGGCGCCTACAATGAGCAGTTCTTC. Its protein is CASSFGAYNEQFF. This chain connects TRBV27 to TRBJ2-1; D not resolved. Trimming removed 3 bases from V and 2 bases from J, with 5 bases in between. The germline gives CDR1 MNHEY, CDR2 SMNVEV (reference sequence). This CDR3 is built from 13 residues.

The chain links TRBV6-5 to TRBJ2-1, with a tentative D call TRBD1 (6 bases). Trimming cost V 2 bases and J 4 bases, with 9 bases left between them. This CDR3 region has 14 residues. From germline, CDR1 is MNHEY and CDR2 SVGAGI. CDR3 sequence reads: CASSYLGQYNEQFF. DNA of the CDR3: TGTGCCAGCAGTTACCTCGGACAGTACAATGAGCAGTTCTTC.

The gene calls are TRBV29-1 and TRBJ2-1; 10 bases match TRBD2. CDR1 is SQVTM and CDR2 is ANQGSEA in the germline V gene. The CDR3 runs to 17 residues. The J segment lost 5 bases and the V segment lost 6 bases, leaving 16 bases of the junction unmatched. The CDR3: CSVIGRAAGGDHNEQFF. Here the CDR3 DNA reads TGCAGCGTCATTGGGAGGGCAGCGGGAGGGGACCACAATGAGCAGTTCTTC.

This chain connects TRBV20-1 to TRBJ2-2, with D maybe TRBD2 (5 bases). This CDR3 spans 16 amino acids. V lost 1 base to trimming and J lost 3 bases, with 15 bases between them. The germline V gene has CDR1 DFQATT and CDR2 SNEGSKA (reference sequence). The CDR3 coding sequence is TGCAGTGCTAGAGGGATAGGTTGGGGAGACACCGGGGAGCTGTTTTTT. Translating it yields CSARGIGWGDTGELFF.

The V gene is TRBV29-1, the J gene TRBJ2-2; TRBD2 agrees at 10 bases. Per the germline V gene, CDR1 is SQVTM and CDR2 is ANQGSEA. The CDR3 runs to 15 residues. The J segment lost 7 bases and the V segment lost 2 bases, leaving 7 bases of the junction unmatched. This chain's CDR3 is CSVELFGLAVGELFF. CDR3 bases: TGCAGCGTTGAATTGTTTGGACTAGCGGTCGGGGAGCTGTTTTTT.

This clonotype turned up a few times. The chain couples TRBV6-5 to TRBJ2-1; D gene uncertain. Deletions cut 0 bases from V and 6 bases from J, with 6 bases between. Germline V lookup: CDR1 MNHEY, CDR2 SVGAGI. There are 13 residues in the CDR3. The CDR3 sequence: CASSYSASNEQFF. The DNA of the CDR3 is TGTGCCAGCAGTTACTCGGCTAGCAATGAGCAGTTCTTC.

The chain has TRBV7-9 and TRBJ2-5, with D perhaps matching TRBD1 (5 bases). The V end was cut by 4 bases, the J end by 5 bases, with 8 bases between. The V gene's germline CDR1 is SEHNR and CDR2 FQNEAQ (reference sequence). This CDR3 is built from 12 residues. CDR3 sequence (DNA): TGTGCCAGCAGCTCAGGGATGGAGACCCAGTACTTC. This encodes CASSSGMETQYF.

This chain uses TRBV14 with TRBJ2-7, with 11 bases aligning to TRBD1. There are 16 residues in the CDR3. After removal of 2 bases from V and 5 bases from J, the junction contained 8 bases not matched to a gene. Germline V gene lookup returns CDR1 SGHDN and CDR2 FVKESK. The CDR3 protein is CASSQPGTGGTHEQYF. In DNA form, the CDR3 reads TGTGCCAGCAGCCAACCCGGGACAGGGGGTACTCACGAGCAGTACTTC.

This sequence joins TRBV7-9 and TRBJ1-1, with TRBD1 matching 9 bases. With 5 bases clipped from V and 6 bases from J, the junction kept 13 bases outside the gene matches. CDR1 is SEHNR, CDR2 FQNEAQ, per germline (reference sequence). This CDR3 is built from 16 residues. DNA of the CDR3: TGTGCCAGCAGCCCGGATCGACAGGGGGTAAACGCTGAAGCTTTCTTT. Its translation: CASSPDRQGVNAEAFF.

This clonotype has just a few counts. The chain carries TRBV12-3 or TRBV12-4 and TRBJ1-5; no clear D gene. The length of the CDR3 is 13 residues. The germline V and J ends were trimmed by 5 bases and 0 bases, with 5 bases remaining between them. CDR3 protein: CASSENSNQPQHF. The CDR3 region has the DNA TGTGCCAGCAGTGAAAATAGCAATCAGCCCCAGCATTTT.